Presented here are 9 T cell receptor beta chains from one specimen sequenced in a study of OX40 agonist ivuxolimab in advanced cancers. Some clones are missing from TCRdb's copy, which holds only in-frame ones; the method was immunoSEQ multiplex PCR. The sample yields about 98,000 clones, approximately 86% seen once. Sequencing was performed on CD4+ or CD8+ T cells sorted from blood, taken in a trial of the OX40 agonist ivuxolimab. The receptor set was obtained from an adult with an advanced solid tumor such as melanoma, head and neck, liver or kidney cancer.

This sequence joins TRBV19 and TRBJ2-7, with D hard to call. CDR1 and CDR2 (germline): LNHDA, SQIVND (reference sequence). The CDR3 contains 14 residues. Trimming took 5 bases from V and 2 from J, leaving 13 bases between them. The CDR3 here is CASSATSQPYEQYV. CDR3 sequence (DNA): TGTGCCAGTAGTGCGACAAGCCAGCCCTACGAGCAGTACGTC.

J is TRBJ2-3 and V is TRBV7-3; D is possibly TRBD1 (8 bases). The CDR3 is 16 residues long. CDR1 and CDR2 from the germline V gene are SGHTA and FQGTGA. The germline V and J ends were trimmed by 5 bases and 8 bases, with 23 bases remaining between them. CDR3 DNA: TGTGCCAGCAGCCCTAGAGGACAGGGAGGGTTTGCTACGCAGTATTTT. It yields the protein CASSPRGQGGFATQYF.

This clone was picked up a small number of times. The chain uses TRBV7-9 and TRBJ1-4; D remains ambiguous. The CDR3 has 14 amino acids. Between the trimmed V and J ends, which lost 4 bases and 4 bases, there was a span of 10 bases. Germline values: CDR1 SEHNR, CDR2 FQNEAQ (reference sequence). CDR3 protein: CASSSNSGNEKLFF. The CDR3 nucleotides read TGTGCCAGCAGCTCTAACAGCGGTAATGAAAAACTGTTTTTT.

The gene calls are TRBV6-5 and TRBJ1-3, with D hard to call. Germline CDR1 reads MNHEY; CDR2 reads SVGAGI. This CDR3 is built from 14 residues. Deletions cut 6 bases from V and 0 bases from J, with 9 bases between. The CDR3, as DNA: TGTGCCAGCAGACAAATGCTCTCTGGAAACACCATATATTTT. Its translation is CASRQMLSGNTIYF.

The genes are TRBV29-1 and TRBJ2-1; a possible D gene is TRBD2 (5 bases). Trimming removed 1 base from V and 9 bases from J, with 16 bases in between. Germline V gene data show CDR1 as SQVTM and CDR2 as ANQGSEA. The length of the CDR3 is 14 residues. The CDR3 loop reads CSVEGARGVVEQFF. The CDR3 DNA sequence: TGCAGCGTTGAAGGGGCACGGGGAGTGGTTGAGCAGTTCTTC.

The sample holds one count of this clone. This sequence joins TRBV6-5 and TRBJ2-7; 9 nucleotides agree with TRBD1. Unmatched junction bases numbered 11, after V lost 6 bases and J lost 5 bases. CDR3 length: 15 amino acids. Looked up from germline, CDR1 is MNHEY and CDR2 is SVGAGI. CDR3: CASRTPGQGAHEQYV. The CDR3 region has the DNA TGTGCCAGCAGAACTCCGGGACAGGGCGCCCACGAGCAGTACGTC.

This chain uses TRBV5-4 with TRBJ1-2; D remains unclear. The V end lost 4 bases, the J end lost 7 bases, and 20 bases lay between the germline ends. The germline CDR1 and CDR2 sequences are SGHNT and YYREEE (reference sequence). CDR3 length: 15 residues. The CDR3 coding sequence is TGTGCCAGCAGCGTACCGGGAATTTATGGAGGTGGCTACACCTTC. Translation: CASSVPGIYGGGYTF.

This clone was observed a single time. The chain has TRBV30 and TRBJ2-7; perhaps D is TRBD1 or TRBD2 (5 bases each). There are 13 residues in the CDR3. Trimming took 3 bases from V and 0 from J, leaving 9 bases between them. Germline V gene sequence: CDR1 GTSNPN, CDR2 SVGIG (reference sequence). The chain's CDR3 is CAWSPRGSYEQYF. The CDR3 nucleotides read TGTGCCTGGAGCCCGAGGGGCTCCTACGAGCAGTACTTC.

CDR3 sequence: CASSLHEGSEKLFF. CDR3 in DNA: TGTGCCAGCAGCTTACATGAGGGATCTGAAAAACTGTTTTTT. The chain employs TRBV7-9 and TRBJ1-4; D remains unclear. Germline V CDR1 and CDR2: SEHNR, FQNEAQ (reference sequence). Trimming pared 2 bases from V and 7 bases from J, leaving 11 bases between. This CDR3 has 14 residues. Filled out from reference TRBV7-9 and TRBJ1-4, the complete variable domain reads DTGVSQNPRHKITKRGQNVTFRCDPISEHNRLYWYRQTLGQGPEFLTYFQNEAQLEKSRLLSDRFSAERPKGSFSTLEIQRTEQGDSAMYLCASSLHEGSEKLFFGSGTQLSVL.